This T cell receptor (beta chain) was sequenced for a study of blood T cell repertoires in COVID-19 (TCRdb year 2020). Regarding the research as a whole: Samples covering the acute and convalescent phases of COVID-19 were provided by collaborators in the United States, Italy and Spain. Deeply sampled blood TCRbeta repertoires from subjects exposed to, actively infected with, or recovered from COVID-19 were included in the dataset. Where available, HLA class I and class II types were obtained from metadata supplied by the sample provider rather than from assay-based typing. The repertoires were released in a freely available public database meant as a resource for research on the immune response to SARS-CoV-2. The prospective study material was composed of cDNA or gDNA derived from T cells, B-cell-depleted T cells, or PBMCs. Nearly every sample came with metadata listing a de-identified subject ID, COVID-19 status, age in years and sex. Samples were obtained from the ongoing ImmuneRACE study (first 160 participants) and from 1,254 subjects provided by 6 global collaborators.

V lost 4 bases and J lost 4 bases, and the count of bases not matched to a germline gene is 10. For CDR1 and CDR2, the germline V gene lists MDHEN and SYDVKM. From the cysteine up to the phenylalanine, the CDR3 has a length of 16 residues. This entry keeps only the CDR3 DNA: 48 bases, framed from base 1. Each collaborating institution followed its own protocols to collect whole blood in K2EDTA tubes. For TCRbeta analysis, collaborators shipped samples as frozen whole blood, isolated PBMCs, or DNA extracted from either of those sample types. The immunoSEQ Assay, a bias-controlled multiplex PCR, was used to amplify TCRbeta CDR3 regions from genomic DNA. Under the source paper's analysis protocol: Within the assay, amplification of reference gene primers was used to estimate how many nucleated cells each sample contained. Sequence reads were collapsed and filtered to measure the absolute abundance of every unique TCRbeta CDR3 rearrangement. For each sample, productive Simpson clonality was calculated by taking the square root of Simpson's diversity index across productive rearrangements. In TCRdb, the immuneACCESS table is reduced to in-frame sequences with V and J assigned. These tables do not hold every clone; where another copy was compared, an unresolved V gene accounts for under half, and the others remain unexplained. V, J and clone size are taken as reported in that table, and D and trimming were inferred from the DNA itself. In this sample the table shows more than 85,000 clones, about 88% of which occur a single time. The top ten clonotypes cover around 3% of the sample.

The paper as a whole reports these results and caveats: How much clinical and demographic metadata was included differed by source and by participant, and the metadata was provided uncurated.

With respect to this clone: Its antigen is not yet known. The input lacks base qualities; no much larger clone sits a single base away.

This chain joins TRBV28 to TRBJ1-2; the junction holds 9 bases that match TRBD1. The sample comprised peripheral blood. This clonotype originated in a man aged 50 to 60 with active or convalescent COVID-19. The DNA is as follows: TGTGCCAGCAGTTCCGGGACAGGGAATGGCGCCTATGGCTACACCTTC. It codes for CASSSGTGNGAYGYTF.